Below are 14 T cell receptor beta chains sequenced from a single sample in a study of cytomegalovirus exposure and HLA in healthy donors. The primer mix had 60 Vbeta and 13 Jbeta primers. The table came from immunoSEQ multiplex PCR; TCRdb's copy has only in-frame clones and leaves some out. Counted here are about 180,000 clones, roughly 79% occurring once; the ten biggest clones make up around 3.1%. Sequencing input: PBMCs. Receptor source: a woman aged 50 to 60 in good health and CMV-seropositive.

This clone was counted a single time. V usage is TRBV29-1 and J usage is TRBJ1-1; D uncertain. Germline V gene lookup returns CDR1 SQVTM and CDR2 ANQGSEA. This CDR3 has 11 amino acids. V was pared by 5 bases and J by 4 bases, with 8 bases between. DNA of the CDR3: TGCAGCGTTAAGCAAACCACTGAAGCTTTCTTT. The encoded protein is CSVKQTTEAFF.

This chain connects TRBV7-2 to TRBJ2-3, with 8 bases identical to TRBD2. V lost 5 bases, J lost 1 base, and 5 bases stayed unmatched. The CDR3 is 15 amino acids. The germline gives CDR1 SGHTA, CDR2 FQGNSA. CDR3 nucleotides: TGTGCCAGCAGCATTAGCGGGGATCGCACAGATACGCAGTATTTT. This translates into CASSISGDRTDTQYF.

The chain carries TRBV5-5 and TRBJ1-1, with D uncertain. Trimming took 0 bases from V and 0 from J, leaving 9 bases between them. The CDR3 is made up of 15 amino acids. Germline CDR1 and CDR2: SGHKS and YYEKEE (reference sequence). The CDR3 nucleotides are TGTGCCAGCAGCTTGGGCATTACAATGAACACTGAAGCTTTCTTT. Amino acids: CASSLGITMNTEAFF. The entire variable domain, with the rest obtained from reference TRBV5-5 and TRBJ1-1, is as follows: DAGVTQSPTHLIKTRGQQVTLRCSPISGHKSVSWYQQVLGQGPQFIFQYYEKEERGRGNFPDRFSARQFPNYSSELNVNALLLGDSALYLCASSLGITMNTEAFFGQGTRLTVV.

This clone was observed a single time. The chain joins TRBV11-2 to TRBJ2-3; 11 bases are shared with TRBD2. CDR3 size: 16 residues. CDR1 is SGHAT, CDR2 FQNNGV, per germline. Trimming cost V 2 bases and J 6 bases; bases outside gene matches: 7. The CDR3 loop is CASSLSSGGAVDTQYF. The CDR3 DNA is TGTGCCAGCAGCTTAAGTAGCGGGGGGGCCGTGGATACGCAGTATTTT.

The CDR3 reads CASSATQGAGEQYF. The CDR3 DNA follows: TGTGCCAGCAGCGCCACACAGGGGGCGGGCGAGCAGTACTTC. The chain is built from TRBV6-4 and TRBJ2-7; 9 positions match TRBD1. Germline V gene lookup returns CDR1 MRHNA and CDR2 SNTAGT. CDR3 length equals 14 residues. V was pared by 6 bases and J by 6 bases, with 9 bases of the junction left unmatched.

The V and J genes are TRBV19 and TRBJ2-2; 7 bases are shared with TRBD1. The CDR3 has 15 residues. Germline V gene data show CDR1 as LNHDA and CDR2 as SQIVND (reference sequence). V lost 5 bases to trimming and J lost 5 bases; unmatched junction nucleotides: 8. CDR3: CASSVDRDYTGELFF. In DNA form, the CDR3 reads TGTGCCAGTAGTGTCGACAGGGATTATACCGGGGAGCTGTTTTTT.

This clone showed up many times. The chain employs TRBV11-2 and TRBJ2-1; 8 bases line up with TRBD1. CDR1 is SGHAT and CDR2 is FQNNGV in the germline V gene. V gave up 2 bases and J gave up 8 bases; unmatched junction bases: 5. The CDR3 has 14 residues. As DNA, the CDR3 is TGTGCCAGCAGCTTATTTGGCAGGGGGCATGAGCAGTTCTTC. Protein: CASSLFGRGHEQFF.

The rearrangement joins TRBV18 to TRBJ1-1, with 7 positions matching TRBD1. This CDR3 region has 15 residues. In germline, CDR1 is KGHSH, CDR2 LQKENI. V shed 3 bases, J shed 1 base, and the junction held 5 bases outside the gene matches. The CDR3 sequence: CASSPDREQNTEAFF. CDR3 sequence (DNA): TGTGCCAGCTCACCTGACAGGGAGCAGAACACTGAAGCTTTCTTT.

J is TRBJ2-3 and V is TRBV6-5; D is ambiguous. V was cut by 4 bases and J by 2 bases, with 7 bases left in between. This CDR3 has 13 residues. Germline assignment: CDR1 MNHEY and CDR2 SVGAGI. As DNA, the CDR3 is TGTGCCAGCAGTTCCCACAACACAGATACGCAGTATTTT. Its protein is CASSSHNTDTQYF.

The chain joins TRBV4-1 to TRBJ2-3, with 12 bases aligning to TRBD2. The J segment lost 4 bases and the V segment lost 1 base, leaving 3 bases of the junction unmatched. The CDR3 has 16 amino acids. Germline assignment: CDR1 MGHRA and CDR2 YSYEKL. The DNA of the CDR3 is TGCGCCAGCAGCCAAGCGGCTAGCGGGGGGGCAGATACGCAGTATTTT. It yields the protein CASSQAASGGADTQYF.

The chain joins TRBV5-1 to TRBJ1-4, with D hard to call. Germline-derived CDR1 and CDR2 are SGHRS and YFSETQ. CDR3 length equals 14 residues. V was shortened by 0 bases and J by 8 bases, with 11 bases between the two germline ends. Written as DNA, the CDR3 is TGCGCCAGCAGCTTGGCGGAGGGAGGGGAAAAACTGTTTTTT. Its translation: CASSLAEGGEKLFF. Drawing the rest from reference TRBV5-1 and TRBJ1-4, the complete variable domain is KAGVTQTPRYLIKTRGQQVTLSCSPISGHRSVSWYQQTPGQGLQFLFEYFSETQRNKGNFPGRFSGRQFSNSRSEMNVSTLELGDSALYLCASSLAEGGEKLFFGSGTQLSVL.

Here the CDR3 reads CASSPKQNTGELFF. The DNA of the CDR3 is TGTGCCAGCAGCCCGAAACAGAACACCGGGGAGCTGTTTTTT. This rearrangement joins TRBV5-4 to TRBJ2-2; D not certain. The CDR3 has 14 residues. The germline V and J ends were trimmed by 4 bases and 1 base, with 8 bases remaining between them. Germline V gene lookup returns CDR1 SGHNT and CDR2 YYREEE (reference sequence).

The rearrangement links TRBV28 to TRBJ1-1; D is perhaps TRBD1 (6 bases). Germline assignment: CDR1 MDHEN and CDR2 SYDVKM. V was shortened by 6 bases and J by 4 bases, with 12 bases between the two germline ends. The CDR3 is 13 amino acids. The CDR3 nucleotides read TGTGCCAGCAGATATACAGGGAGCACTGAAGCTTTCTTT. This encodes CASRYTGSTEAFF.

This clone was detected a few times. The V and J genes are TRBV4-3 and TRBJ2-5, with a tentative D call TRBD1 (6 bases). Deletions cut 0 bases from V and 3 bases from J, with 8 bases between. Germline loops: CDR1 LGHNA, CDR2 YSLEER. The CDR3 runs to 14 residues. The CDR3 here is CASSQDTGKETQYF. The CDR3 DNA reads as TGCGCCAGCAGCCAAGATACAGGGAAAGAGACCCAGTACTTC.